This TCR beta chain was observed in a study of T-cell memory formation after mild COVID-19. Study information: The TCR clusters were mostly specific to one donor.

This clonotype was detected only a few times. TCRdb redid the calling of the 5' RACE reads with MiXCR, one entry per CDR3 protein. This sample yields 550,000 to 600,000 distinct CDR3 sequences, of which 17% are seen a single time; 8.1% belongs to the top ten. Germline CDR1 and CDR2: SGHRS and YFSETQ. J was trimmed by 5 bases and V by 4 bases; bases with no gene match: 8. The CDR3 consists of 14 residues. The source of this sequence is an adult woman who had mild COVID-19 (a few samples of this study predate the infection). Cell type and time point are not known. Sequencing was carried out using PBMCs or a T cell subset sorted from them (not recorded which). The chain joins TRBV5-1 to TRBJ2-7; 8 bases fit TRBD1. The CDR3 bases are TGCGCCAGCAGCCGAGGACAGGGCACTAACGAGCAGTACTTC. As protein: CASSRGQGTNEQYF.